This entry describes one TCR beta chain. This sample is drawn from a study of beta chain features in type 1 diabetes. The CDR3 runs to 13 residues. CDR1 and CDR2 (germline): SNHLY, FYNNEI. Trimming cost V 5 bases and J 6 bases, with 10 bases left between them. Of the isolated RNA, all was reverse transcribed, and so the sequenced material was expressed TCRB transcripts. TCRdb's copy holds only in-frame clones and misses some; the assay was immunoSEQ multiplex PCR. The sample has 900,000 or so clones; about a sixth are singletons. The clonotype comes from a woman aged 18-29 years in good health. The chain employs TRBV2 and TRBJ2-2, with D unresolved. Specimen: naive CD4+ T cells from blood. CDR3 DNA: TGTGCCAGCAGTATTCAGGTTGCCGGGGAGCTGTTTTTT. This sequence encodes CASSIQVAGELFF. Supplemented by reference TRBV2 and TRBJ2-2, the full variable domain reads EPEVTQTPSHQVTQMGQEVILRCVPISNHLYFYWYRQILGQKVEFLVSFYNNEISEKSEIFDDQFSVERPDGSNFTLKIRSTKLEDSAMYFCASSIQVAGELFFGEGSRLTVL.